This T cell receptor beta chain is drawn from a study of blood T cell repertoires in COVID-19. Study-wide background: Sites across the United States, Italy and Spain contributed samples from acute and convalescent COVID-19. From T cells, B-cell-depleted T cells, or PBMCs came the material, which was cDNA or gDNA.

The Seattle patients joined while their infection was active and were tracked longitudinally afterward. In the source study's methods: Reference gene primer amplification in the assay estimated nucleated cell counts. Assay: immunoSEQ multiplex PCR; the TCRdb copy retains only in-frame clones and omits some. V and J calls and clone size come straight from that table; D and trimming were deduced from the DNA. The sample has roughly 150,000 clones, approximately 85% seen once. This CDR3 spans 15 amino acids. Germline CDR1 is LNHNV and CDR2 is YYDKDF (reference sequence). V was trimmed by 8 bases and J by 2 bases, leaving 17 bases between them.

This sequence originates from a woman aged 80 or over with COVID-19, enrolled during active disease. The chain uses TRBV15 and TRBJ2-3; D possibly corresponds to TRBD2 (5 bases). Sequenced material: peripheral blood. The CDR3, as DNA: TGTGCCACCCTAGGAGGCAGCGAGAACACAGATACGCAGTATTTT. Its translation is CATLGGSENTDTQYF.